The clone carrying this TCR beta chain was picked up many times. Its antigen remains unidentified. The data derive from a study of T-cell reconstitution after alpha-beta-depleted transplantation in children. Unique molecular identifiers were used in preparing the TCRbeta library. From the PCR reads, TCRdb called clonotypes with MiXCR, one entry per CDR3 protein. The repertoire holds about 90,000 distinct CDR3 sequences, with about 16% as singletons. Whole-study findings and limits: Some patients showed high day-60 TCRbeta diversity, which derived from surviving recipient T cells and thymic progenitors. Reportedly, only several hundred clones from non-depleted graft cells drove alpha-beta T-cell counts at about two months.

Trimming took 0 bases from V and 5 from J, leaving 13 bases between them. Looked up from germline, CDR1 is MNHEY and CDR2 is SVGAGI. The CDR3 has 15 residues. The chain couples TRBV6-5 to TRBJ1-2; D is uncertain. The clonotype originates from a male patient between 2 and 10 years old who had a stem cell transplant for acute lymphoblastic leukemia, so the T cells may come from the graft donor. Specimen: PBMCs, mostly from graft donor cells, collected 180 days after TCRalphabeta/CD19-depleted stem cell transplant. CDR3 sequence: CASSYSQTGSYGYTF. In DNA form, the CDR3 reads TGTGCCAGCAGTTACTCCCAGACGGGATCGTATGGCTACACCTTC.